This T cell receptor (beta chain) was documented in a study of neurological immune-mediated disorders. The CDR3 has 16 residues. Germline-derived CDR1 and CDR2 are SGHTA and FQGNSA. V trimming: 5 bases; J trimming: 7 bases; junction bases outside the gene matches: 6. General study results and limits: Healthy controls had more TCR clonal expansion than multiple sclerosis, which showed the least, whereas HTLV-1-associated myelopathy showed the most. The study found no CDR3 amino acid sequences shared by expanded clones across subjects, suggesting private repertoires in all groups. In multiple sclerosis patients, the repertoire cluster was unrelated to clinical or MRI findings.

Template-switch 5'RACE cDNA synthesis added a 10-nucleotide unique molecular identifier. Each CDR3 protein is one row after TCRdb ran MiXCR on the 5' RACE reads. Of roughly 66,000 distinct CDR3 sequences in the sample, roughly 4.5% were seen once. Ten or more counts support this clonotype. The antigen remains undetermined. The clonotype comes from a woman between 70 and 85 years old with multiple sclerosis. The material sequenced was PBMCs. The chain combines TRBV7-2 with TRBJ2-1; 15 nucleotides align to TRBD2. The CDR3 DNA is TGTGCCAGCAGCCCCCGGACTAGCGGGAGGGGAAATGAGCAGTTCTTC. Its translation: CASSPRTSGRGNEQFF.